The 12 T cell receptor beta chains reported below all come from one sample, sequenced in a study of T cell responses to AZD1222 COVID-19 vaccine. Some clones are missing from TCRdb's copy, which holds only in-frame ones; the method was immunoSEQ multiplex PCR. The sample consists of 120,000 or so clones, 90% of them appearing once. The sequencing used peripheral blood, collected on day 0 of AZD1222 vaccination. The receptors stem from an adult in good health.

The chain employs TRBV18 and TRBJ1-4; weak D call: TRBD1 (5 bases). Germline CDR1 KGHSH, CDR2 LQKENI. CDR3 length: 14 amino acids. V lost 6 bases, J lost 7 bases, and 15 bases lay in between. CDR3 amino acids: CASSDSFRGEKLFF. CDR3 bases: TGTGCCAGCTCCGACAGCTTTAGGGGTGAAAAACTGTTTTTT.

DNA for the CDR3: TGTGCCAGCAGCATTATGACTAATTACAATGAGCAGTTCTTC. Translating it yields CASSIMTNYNEQFF. The chain couples TRBV11-2 to TRBJ2-1; tentative D call: TRBD2 (5 bases). Trimming removed 5 bases from V and 4 bases from J, with 12 bases in between. The CDR3 spans 14 residues. Germline assignment: CDR1 SGHAT and CDR2 FQNNGV.

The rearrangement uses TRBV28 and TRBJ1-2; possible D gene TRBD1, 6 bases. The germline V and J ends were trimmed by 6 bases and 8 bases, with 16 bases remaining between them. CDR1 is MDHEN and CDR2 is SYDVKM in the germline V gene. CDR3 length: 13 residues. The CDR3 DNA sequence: TGTGCCAGCAGCCTAGGACAGTTGAGAGGCTACACCTTC. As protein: CASSLGQLRGYTF.

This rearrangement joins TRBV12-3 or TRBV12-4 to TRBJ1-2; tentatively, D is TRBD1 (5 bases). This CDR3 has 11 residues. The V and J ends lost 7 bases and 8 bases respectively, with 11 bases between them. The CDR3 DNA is TGTGCCAGCACCTTGGGGGGAGGCTACACCTTC. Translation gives CASTLGGGYTF.

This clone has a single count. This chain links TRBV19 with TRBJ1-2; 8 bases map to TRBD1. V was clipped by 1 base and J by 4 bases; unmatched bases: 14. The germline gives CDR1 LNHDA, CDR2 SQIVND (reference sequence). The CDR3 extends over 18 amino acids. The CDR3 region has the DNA TGTGCCAGTAGTATAGGCGACAGGGGCGCACGAGTGTCCTATGGCTACACCTTC. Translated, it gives CASSIGDRGARVSYGYTF.

The CDR3 DNA is TGTGCCAGCAGCCGTCGGACAACCTATCAAGAGACCCAGTACTTC. Translating it yields CASSRRTTYQETQYF. This sequence joins TRBV28 and TRBJ2-5, with D possibly being TRBD1 (5 bases). The germline V and J ends were trimmed by 6 bases and 2 bases, with 16 bases remaining between them. The CDR3 is 15 amino acids. From germline, CDR1 is MDHEN and CDR2 SYDVKM. The whole variable domain, remainder taken from reference TRBV28 and TRBJ2-5, is DVKVTQSSRYLVKRTGEKVFLECVQDMDHENMFWYRQDPGLGLRLIYFSYDVKMKEKGDIPEGYSVSREKKERFSLILESASTNQTSMYLCASSRRTTYQETQYFGPGTRLLVL.

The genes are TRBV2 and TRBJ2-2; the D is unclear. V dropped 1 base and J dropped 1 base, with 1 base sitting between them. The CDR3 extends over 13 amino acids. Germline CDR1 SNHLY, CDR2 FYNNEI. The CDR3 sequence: CASSEENTGELFF. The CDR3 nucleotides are TGTGCCAGCAGTGAAGAGAACACCGGGGAGCTGTTTTTT.

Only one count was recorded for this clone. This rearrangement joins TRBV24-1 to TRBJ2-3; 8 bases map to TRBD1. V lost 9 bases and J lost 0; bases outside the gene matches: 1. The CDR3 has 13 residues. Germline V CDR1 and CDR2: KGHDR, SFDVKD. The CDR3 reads CATGTGSTDTQYF. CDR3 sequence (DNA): TGTGCCACCGGGACAGGCAGCACAGATACGCAGTATTTT.

This CDR3 is CSVRPKARGLRTSTDTQYF. As DNA, the CDR3 is TGCAGCGTTAGACCGAAAGCCAGGGGTCTGCGTACTAGCACAGATACGCAGTATTTT. The rearrangement joins TRBV29-1 to TRBJ2-3; a weak D match, TRBD1 (6 bases). CDR3 length equals 19 residues. With 5 bases removed from V and 0 bases from J, the gap between germline ends came to 27 bases. CDR1 and CDR2 (germline): SQVTM, ANQGSEA.

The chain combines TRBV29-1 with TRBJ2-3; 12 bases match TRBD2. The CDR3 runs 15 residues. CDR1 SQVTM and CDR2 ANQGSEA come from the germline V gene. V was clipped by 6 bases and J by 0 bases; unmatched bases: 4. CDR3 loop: CSVATSGRSTDTQYF. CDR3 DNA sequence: TGCAGCGTCGCGACTAGCGGGAGAAGCACAGATACGCAGTATTTT.

The CDR3 is CASSGGQGAYEQYF. For the CDR3, the DNA is TGTGCCAGCAGTGGTGGGCAGGGGGCCTACGAGCAGTACTTC. The chain has TRBV2 and TRBJ2-7; 7 bases line up with TRBD1. V lost 4 bases to trimming and J lost 2 bases; unmatched junction nucleotides: 5. Per germline, CDR1 SNHLY and CDR2 FYNNEI. The CDR3 has 14 amino acids.

CDR3 loop: CASMTRGEQFF. DNA for the CDR3: TGCGCCAGCATGACTAGAGGTGAGCAGTTCTTC. The rearrangement links TRBV10-2 to TRBJ2-1; D might be TRBD2 (6 bases). Trimming cost V 7 bases and J 9 bases, with 10 bases left between them. CDR3 length: 11 amino acids. Germline assignment: CDR1 WSHSY and CDR2 SAAADI.